These 17 T cell receptor beta chains share one sample of origin, sequenced in a study of control samples from healthy donors and cancer patients. The data were produced by immunoSEQ multiplex PCR, yet TCRdb's version contains in-frame clones alone and is incomplete. The table includes roughly 100,000 clones, about 83% detected once. Specimen: blood. All receptors come from a woman aged 45-65 years in good health.

This clone was detected once. The V call is TRBV6-5, the J call TRBJ1-1, with 7 nucleotides matching TRBD1. Per the germline V gene, CDR1 is MNHEY and CDR2 is SVGAGI. The CDR3 has 15 residues. After removal of 6 bases from V and 1 base from J, the junction contained 8 bases not matched to a gene. The CDR3 coding sequence is TGTGCCAGCAGCTTAAACAGGGGAGGGAACACTGAAGCTTTCTTT. It translates to CASSLNRGGNTEAFF.

J is TRBJ2-7 and V is TRBV19; no firm D call. The V gene lost 5 bases and the J gene lost 3 bases, with 11 bases spanning the gap. Germline V gene lookup returns CDR1 LNHDA and CDR2 SQIVND (reference sequence). The CDR3 covers 13 residues. The CDR3 spells CASSSRVHYEQYF. CDR3 nucleotide sequence: TGTGCCAGTAGTTCCCGCGTCCACTACGAGCAGTACTTC.

The rearrangement joins TRBV19 to TRBJ1-2; D possibly corresponds to TRBD1 (6 bases). Germline lookup yields CDR1 LNHDA and CDR2 SQIVND (reference sequence). The length of the CDR3 is 13 residues. The V gene lost 3 bases and the J gene lost 4 bases, with 9 bases spanning the gap. The CDR3 sequence: CASSITGPYGYTF. In DNA form, the CDR3 reads TGTGCCAGTAGTATTACAGGGCCCTATGGCTACACCTTC. Based on the CDR3 plus reference TRBV19 and TRBJ1-2, the full variable domain is DGGITQSPKYLFRKEGQNVTLSCEQNLNHDAMYWYRQDPGQGLRLIYYSQIVNDFQKGDIAEGYSVSREKKESFPLTVTSAQKNPTAFYLCASSITGPYGYTFGSGTRLTVV.

This rearrangement joins TRBV28 to TRBJ1-3; D might be TRBD1 (5 bases). The germline gives CDR1 MDHEN, CDR2 SYDVKM. The CDR3 has 14 residues. V gave up 5 bases and J gave up 1 base, with 9 bases separating them. The CDR3 sequence: CASSPGGSGNTIYF. CDR3 sequence (DNA): TGTGCCAGCAGTCCGGGGGGGTCTGGAAACACCATATATTTT.

The chain has TRBV19 and TRBJ1-5; 9 positions match TRBD1. The CDR3 runs 18 residues. The V and J ends lost 5 bases and 2 bases, in that order; junction bases with no gene match: 13. CDR1 and CDR2 (germline): LNHDA, SQIVND (reference sequence). This CDR3 is CASSVGTGTVIGNQPQHF. CDR3 in DNA: TGTGCCAGTAGTGTGGGGACAGGGACCGTGATTGGCAATCAGCCCCAGCATTTT.

In regard to this clone: Germline and junction disagree at one end, which may indicate a read error. V is TRBV2 and J is TRBJ2-7, with a possible D match to TRBD1 (5 bases). This CDR3 spans 16 amino acids. Germline assignment: CDR1 SNHLY and CDR2 FYNNEI. This CDR3 is CASSEGASPISYEQYF. The DNA for the CDR3 is TGTGCCAGCAGCGAAGGGGCTTCCCCTATTTCCTACGAGCAGTACTTC.

The genes are TRBV7-9 and TRBJ1-4; unclear D gene. CDR1 SEHNR and CDR2 FQNEAQ come from the germline V gene (reference sequence). V was trimmed by 4 bases and J by 7 bases, leaving 7 bases between them. The CDR3 totals 12 residues. CDR3 sequence: CASSSNSEKLFF. The CDR3 DNA sequence: TGTGCCAGCAGCTCGAACAGTGAAAAACTGTTTTTT.

The V call is TRBV11-3, the J call TRBJ1-5, with D possibly TRBD1 on 5 matching bases. The CDR3 is 16 amino acids. Germline V gene data show CDR1 as SGHNT and CDR2 as YENEEA. V lost 3 bases and J 1 base, leaving 13 bases between the germline ends. CDR3 in amino acids: CASSFGPGGSNQPQHF. CDR3 DNA sequence: TGTGCCAGCAGCTTCGGGCCCGGGGGGAGCAATCAGCCCCAGCATTTT.

The rearrangement links TRBV4-3 to TRBJ2-1, with TRBD2 matching over 10 bases. From germline, CDR1 is LGHNA and CDR2 YSLEER. This CDR3 has 17 amino acids. Trimming took 4 bases from V and 6 from J; bases not matched to a gene: 12. In nucleotides, the CDR3 is TGCGCCAGCAGCCGTCGGACTTCTAGCGGGAGTCCCAATGAGCAGTTCTTC. This translates into CASSRRTSSGSPNEQFF.

This clone has only a few counts. The CDR3 DNA follows: TGTGCCAGCAGTGAACGTGGTATATCTGAGCAGTTCTTC. The encoded protein is CASSERGISEQFF. V usage is TRBV6-1 and J usage is TRBJ2-1; no clear D. The CDR3 sequence is 13 residues long. In germline, CDR1 is MNHNS, CDR2 SASEGT. The V and J ends lost 2 bases and 9 bases respectively, with 11 bases between them.

CDR3: CSARIVNEQFF. In nucleotides, the CDR3 is TGCAGTGCTAGAATAGTCAATGAGCAGTTCTTC. V gene TRBV20-1 combines with J gene TRBJ2-1; D is unresolved. The V and J ends lost 2 bases and 6 bases respectively, with 5 bases between them. Germline lookup yields CDR1 DFQATT and CDR2 SNEGSKA (reference sequence). The CDR3 contains 11 residues.

The chain employs TRBV7-9 and TRBJ1-3; D is ambiguous. This CDR3 is 15 amino acids long. V was shortened by 4 bases and J by 0 bases, with 10 bases between the two germline ends. CDR1 is SEHNR and CDR2 is FQNEAQ in the germline V gene (reference sequence). The CDR3 DNA sequence: TGTGCCAGCAGCTCCCCACCTAACTCTGGAAACACCATATATTTT. Its translation: CASSSPPNSGNTIYF. Complete variable domain (other parts from reference TRBV7-9 and TRBJ1-3): DTGVSQNPRHKITKRGQNVTFRCDPISEHNRLYWYRQTLGQGPEFLTYFQNEAQLEKSRLLSDRFSAERPKGSFSTLEIQRTEQGDSAMYLCASSSPPNSGNTIYFGEGSWLTVV.

The rearrangement uses TRBV15 and TRBJ2-7, with 8 bases aligning to TRBD1. The CDR3 extends over 14 amino acids. With 0 bases clipped from V and 5 bases from J, the junction kept 3 bases outside the gene matches. From germline, CDR1 is LNHNV and CDR2 YYDKDF (reference sequence). CDR3 nucleotide sequence: TGTGCCACCAGCAGAGACCTGGACAGGGACGAGCAGTACTTC. The encoded protein is CATSRDLDRDEQYF. The whole variable domain, remainder taken from reference TRBV15 and TRBJ2-7, is DAMVIQNPRYQVTQFGKPVTLSCSQTLNHNVMYWYQQKSSQAPKLLFHYYDKDFNNEADTPDNFQSRRPNTSFCFLDIRSPGLGDTAMYLCATSRDLDRDEQYFGPGTRLTVT.

The chain joins TRBV5-6 to TRBJ1-5; unclear D gene. This CDR3 has 15 amino acids. The ends were cut back, 5 bases at V and 6 bases at J, with 18 bases in the middle. Germline V gene sequence: CDR1 SGHDT, CDR2 YYEEEE. The CDR3 is CASRSRRQASQPQHF. The CDR3 DNA reads as TGTGCCAGCAGATCCCGGCGGCAGGCCAGTCAGCCCCAGCATTTT.

The chain employs TRBV27 and TRBJ2-5, with 10 nucleotides matching TRBD1. V shed 6 bases, J shed 4 bases, and the junction held 2 bases outside the gene matches. The CDR3 is 13 residues long. Germline V gives CDR1 MNHEY, CDR2 SMNVEV (reference sequence). The CDR3: CASSDRGRETQYF. The CDR3, as DNA: TGTGCCAGCAGCGACAGGGGGCGAGAGACCCAGTACTTC.

The rearrangement links TRBV14 to TRBJ2-1; 8 nucleotides line up with TRBD1. The V gene's germline CDR1 is SGHDN and CDR2 FVKESK. V lost 8 bases to trimming and J lost 7 bases; unmatched junction nucleotides: 7. CDR3 length: 13 residues. CDR3 DNA: TGTGCCAGCGGACAGGGCGCTTTGAATGAGCAGTTCTTC. As protein: CASGQGALNEQFF. The entire variable domain, with the rest obtained from reference TRBV14 and TRBJ2-1, is as follows: EAGVTQFPSHSVIEKGQTVTLRCDPISGHDNLYWYRRVMGKEIKFLLHFVKESKQDESGMPNNRFLAERTGGTYSTLKVQPAELEDSGVYFCASGQGALNEQFFGPGTRLTVL.

This chain links TRBV5-5 with TRBJ1-1, with TRBD1 matching 10 bases. The V gene end was trimmed by 5 bases and the J gene end by 4 bases; junction bases not matched to a gene: 8. The CDR3 length is 15 residues. Germline V CDR1 and CDR2: SGHKS, YYEKEE (reference sequence). DNA for the CDR3: TGTGCCAGCAGACGGAGACAGGGGGCTTCCACTGAAGCTTTCTTT. This translates into CASRRRQGASTEAFF.